Below, 20 T cell receptor beta chains from the same sample are listed, as sequenced in a study of Graves' ophthalmopathy and Graves' hyperthyroidism. The authors amplified TCR beta CDR3 regions, and they did so from RNA transcripts for repertoire sequencing. Following a first-round RT-PCR that used HTBI primers, a second-round multiplex PCR was carried out. TCRdb ran MiXCR on the multiplex PCR reads and lists one entry per CDR3 protein. The table records 680,000 or so distinct CDR3 sequences, over 20% of them present only once. The material sequenced was peripheral blood. The source of these receptors is a woman aged 18 to 35 with stable Graves' hyperthyroidism. Some clones in this sample may be carry-over from other donors' samples.

This clonotype has at least ten counts. V gene TRBV5-1 combines with J gene TRBJ1-1; tentatively, D is TRBD1 (5 bases). Germline CDR1 is SGHRS and CDR2 is YFSETQ. The CDR3 is 15 residues long. V lost 0 bases and J 4 bases, leaving 13 bases between the germline ends. CDR3 region: CASSLAGEGSTEAFF. The CDR3, as DNA: TGCGCCAGCAGCTTGGCCGGGGAGGGGTCCACTGAAGCTTTCTTT.

V is TRBV12-3 or TRBV12-4 and J is TRBJ1-5; the D is unclear. The CDR3 covers 12 residues. V was pared by 7 bases and J by 6 bases, with 10 bases between. The CDR3 spells CASNTGSQPQHF. Written as DNA, the CDR3 is TGTGCCAGCAATACTGGCAGTCAGCCCCAGCATTTT.

This clonotype was counted ten times or more. This chain's CDR3 is CASKAGRETQYF. CDR3 sequence (DNA): TGTGCCAGTAAAGCGGGACGTGAGACCCAGTACTTC. The V and J genes are TRBV6-1 and TRBJ2-5; TRBD2 matches at 7 bases. Germline CDR1 MNHNS, CDR2 SASEGT. The trim removed 9 bases at V and 5 bases at J, leaving 6 bases unmatched. The CDR3 spans 12 residues.

The rearrangement joins TRBV20-1 to TRBJ2-7, with 10 positions matching TRBD2. This CDR3 has 13 residues. Losses at the gene ends were 6 bases for V and 4 bases for J; bases not matched to a gene: 6. Germline V gives CDR1 DFQATT, CDR2 SNEGSKA (reference sequence). The CDR3 loop is CSAPSGGLYEQYF. The CDR3 nucleotides are TGCAGTGCCCCTAGCGGGGGCTTGTACGAGCAGTACTTC.

Many counts were recorded for this clonotype. The V call is TRBV20-1, the J call TRBJ1-5; D is perhaps TRBD1 (5 bases). Germline-derived CDR1 and CDR2 are DFQATT and SNEGSKA (reference sequence). This CDR3 spans 16 amino acids. The ends were cut back, 3 bases at V and 2 bases at J, with 17 bases in the middle. Here the CDR3 reads CSASEFRERGNQPQHF. CDR3 nucleotides: TGCAGTGCTAGTGAATTCAGGGAAAGAGGCAATCAGCCCCAGCATTTT.

A few counts support this clonotype. V gene TRBV2 combines with J gene TRBJ1-1, with TRBD1 as a possible D gene (5 bases). V shed 6 bases and J shed 1 base, with 12 bases lying between them. The CDR3 is made up of 14 amino acids. The germline V gene encodes CDR1 SNHLY and CDR2 FYNNEI. CDR3 region: CASRERQGNTEAFF. The CDR3 coding sequence is TGTGCCAGCAGAGAGAGGCAGGGGAACACTGAAGCTTTCTTT.

The rearrangement links TRBV27 to TRBJ1-2; D may be TRBD1 (5 bases). Trimming removed 6 bases at V and 5 bases at J, with 19 bases between. Germline V gives CDR1 MNHEY, CDR2 SMNVEV (reference sequence). CDR3 length equals 15 residues. Here the CDR3 reads CASSPMGDILYGYTF. The CDR3 bases are TGTGCCAGCAGCCCTATGGGGGATATTCTGTATGGCTACACCTTC.

Concerning this clonotype itself: One junction end does not reproduce the germline sequence, and a read error may be involved. The chain uses TRBV6-5 and TRBJ1-2, with D perhaps TRBD1 (5 bases). This CDR3 is 13 amino acids long. The germline V gene encodes CDR1 MNHEY and CDR2 SVGAGI. CDR3 amino acids: CASSSTVDYGYRF. The CDR3 bases are TGTGCCAGCAGTTCAACGGTGGACTATGGCTACAGGTTC.

This clonotype was observed at least ten times. This chain uses TRBV3-1 with TRBJ2-7; 11 nucleotides match TRBD2. Trimming at V came to 1 base and at J to 5 bases, leaving 4 bases not matched to a gene. Germline V CDR1 and CDR2: LGHDT, YNNKEL (reference sequence). The CDR3 runs 15 residues. The CDR3 sequence: CASSQAGLAVNEQYF. CDR3 nucleotide sequence: TGTGCCAGCAGCCAAGCGGGACTAGCGGTGAACGAGCAGTACTTC.

The chain has TRBV3-1 and TRBJ1-6; D gene ambiguous. The CDR3 sequence is 14 residues long. The V gene's germline CDR1 is LGHDT and CDR2 YNNKEL (reference sequence). V dropped 4 bases and J dropped 4 bases, with 8 bases sitting between them. The CDR3 DNA sequence: TGTGCCAGCAGCCCTACGGATTATAATTCACCCCTCCACTTT. It codes for CASSPTDYNSPLHF.

This clonotype showed up many times. The chain has TRBV6-4 and TRBJ1-6; maybe TRBD1 (5 bases). Germline assignment: CDR1 MRHNA and CDR2 SNTAGT. This CDR3 has 13 residues. V dropped 7 bases and J dropped 7 bases, with 11 bases sitting between them. The DNA for the CDR3 is TGTGCCAGCACGGTCAGGGTGAATTCACCCCTCCACTTT. This translates into CASTVRVNSPLHF.

This clonotype has ten or more counts. V is TRBV3-1 and J is TRBJ1-6; a weak D match, TRBD1 (5 bases). Germline assignment: CDR1 LGHDT and CDR2 YNNKEL (reference sequence). The CDR3 covers 14 residues. The V gene lost 5 bases and the J gene lost 7 bases, with 12 bases spanning the gap. CDR3 in amino acids: CASSETAGNSPLHF. The CDR3 coding sequence is TGTGCCAGCAGCGAGACGGCAGGGAATTCACCCCTCCACTTT.

This clonotype was seen repeatedly, ten times or more. This sequence joins TRBV25-1 and TRBJ1-2; no clear D gene. This CDR3 contains 15 residues. The V gene lost 1 base and the J gene lost 6 bases, with 15 bases spanning the gap. Germline CDR1 and CDR2: MGHDK and SYGVNS. The CDR3 nucleotides read TGTGCCAGCAGTGAATTAGGCAGTACGATTGATGGCTACACCTTC. This codes for CASSELGSTIDGYTF.

The genes are TRBV6-2 or TRBV6-3 and TRBJ1-1; 8 nucleotides line up with TRBD1. Looked up from germline, CDR1 is MNHEY and CDR2 is SVGEGT. Germline trimming cut 4 bases from V and 10 bases from J; bases unmatched to any gene: 5. This CDR3 spans 12 amino acids. This CDR3 is CASSFPGTGAFF. The CDR3, as DNA: TGTGCCAGCAGTTTTCCAGGGACAGGAGCTTTCTTT.

V usage is TRBV6-1 and J usage is TRBJ1-2; D might be TRBD1 (5 bases). The CDR3 spans 15 residues. Germline CDR1 reads MNHNS; CDR2 reads SASEGT. Trimming shortened V by 5 bases and J by 1 base, and 14 bases separated the two germline ends. CDR3 DNA: TGTGCCAGCAGTCCCCCTGGGGCATTTAACTATGGCTACACCTTC. This codes for CASSPPGAFNYGYTF.

This clonotype has a count of ten or more. The chain uses TRBV6-1 and TRBJ1-1, with a possible D match to TRBD1 (5 bases). The CDR3 extends over 15 amino acids. The V gene lost 1 base and the J gene lost 5 bases, with 14 bases spanning the gap. Germline V lookup: CDR1 MNHNS, CDR2 SASEGT. The CDR3 DNA follows: TGTGCCAGCAGTGAAGGAAATATTGGGGGGACTGAAGCTTTCTTT. Residues: CASSEGNIGGTEAFF.

This clonotype was counted at least ten times. This chain joins TRBV6-1 and TRBJ1-2, with a possible D match to TRBD1 (6 bases). Germline V lookup: CDR1 MNHNS, CDR2 SASEGT. The germline V and J ends were trimmed by 6 bases and 4 bases, with 12 bases remaining between them. The CDR3 sequence is 13 residues long. CDR3 DNA: TGTGCCAGCAGGTCCGACAGGATCTATGGCTACACCTTC. Its protein product is CASRSDRIYGYTF.

At least ten counts were recorded for this clonotype. This chain uses TRBV4-2 with TRBJ2-5; TRBD2 matches at 11 bases. Germline V lookup: CDR1 LGHNA, CDR2 YNFKEQ. V trimming: 3 bases; J trimming: 1 base; junction bases outside the gene matches: 4. The CDR3 sequence is 16 residues long. The CDR3 here is CASSQELAGVQETQYF. In DNA, the CDR3 is TGTGCCAGCAGCCAGGAACTAGCGGGAGTCCAAGAGACCCAGTACTTC.

The count of this clonotype is one. The V and J genes are TRBV20-1 and TRBJ1-2; D gene unclear. Trimming shortened V by 3 bases and J by 7 bases, and 6 bases separated the two germline ends. Looked up from germline, CDR1 is DFQATT and CDR2 is SNEGSKA (reference sequence). CDR3 size: 10 residues. CDR3 sequence reads: CSARARGYTF. CDR3 DNA sequence: TGCAGTGCTAGGGCACGTGGCTACACCTTC.

This clonotype has only a few counts. V and J are TRBV6-2 or TRBV6-3 and TRBJ2-7, with 8 bases fitting TRBD1. The CDR3 is made up of 16 amino acids. CDR1 MNHEY and CDR2 SVGEGT come from the germline V gene. Trimming cost V 2 bases and J 0 bases; bases outside gene matches: 6. CDR3 DNA sequence: TGTGCCAGCAGTTACGACGGGGACAGGAGCTCCTACGAGCAGTACTTC. Protein product: CASSYDGDRSSYEQYF.